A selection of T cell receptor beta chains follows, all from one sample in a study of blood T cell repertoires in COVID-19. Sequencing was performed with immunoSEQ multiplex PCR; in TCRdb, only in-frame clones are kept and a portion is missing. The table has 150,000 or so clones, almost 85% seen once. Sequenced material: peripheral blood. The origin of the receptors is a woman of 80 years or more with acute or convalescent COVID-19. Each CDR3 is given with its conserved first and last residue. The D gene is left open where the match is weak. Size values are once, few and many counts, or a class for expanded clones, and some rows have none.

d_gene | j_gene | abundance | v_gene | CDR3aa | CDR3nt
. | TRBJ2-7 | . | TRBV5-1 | CASSLRQDLYEQYF | TGCGCCAGCAGCTTGAGACAGGATTTATACGAGCAGTACTTC
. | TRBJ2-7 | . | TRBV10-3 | CAISVGAGEQYF | TGTGCCATCAGTGTAGGGGCTGGGGAGCAGTACTTC
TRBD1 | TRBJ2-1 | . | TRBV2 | CASTDRDSYNEQFF | TGTGCCAGCACTGACAGGGACTCCTACAATGAGCAGTTCTTC
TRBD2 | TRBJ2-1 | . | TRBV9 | CASSVEGLLYNEQFF | TGTGCCAGCAGCGTAGAGGGACTACTCTACAATGAGCAGTTCTTC
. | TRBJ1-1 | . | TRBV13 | CASSQYRATEAFF | TGTGCCAGCAGCCAATACAGGGCCACTGAAGCTTTCTTT
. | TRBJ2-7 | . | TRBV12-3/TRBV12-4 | CASSLVRGYEQYF | TGTGCCAGCAGTTTGGTTCGGGGTTACGAGCAGTACTTC
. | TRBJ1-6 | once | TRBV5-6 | CASSFGDSLYSPLHF | TGTGCCAGCAGCTTCGGCGACAGCCTTTATTCACCCCTCCACTTT
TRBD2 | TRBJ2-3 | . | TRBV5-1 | CASSPGTSGSIDTQYF | TGCGCCAGCAGCCCCGGGACTAGCGGGAGTATCGATACGCAGTATTTT
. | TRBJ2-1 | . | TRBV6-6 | CASSYTRYNEQFF | TGTGCCAGCAGTTATACTAGGTACAATGAGCAGTTCTTC
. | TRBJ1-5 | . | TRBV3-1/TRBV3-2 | CASSRTGDSNQPQHF | TGTGCCAGCAGCCGAACGGGGGATAGCAATCAGCCCCAGCATTTT
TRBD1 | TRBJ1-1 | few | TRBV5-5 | CASSFQGARGTEAFF | TGTGCCAGCAGCTTCCAGGGGGCGCGTGGCACTGAAGCTTTCTTT
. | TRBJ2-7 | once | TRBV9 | CASSVGGRQHEQYF | TGTGCCAGCAGCGTAGGTGGGAGGCAGCACGAGCAGTACTTC
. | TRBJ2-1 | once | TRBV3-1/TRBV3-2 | CASSQDSASYNEQFF | TGTGCCAGCAGCCAAGATAGCGCCTCCTACAATGAGCAGTTCTTC
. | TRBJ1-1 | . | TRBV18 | CASSNQGSRNTEAFF | TGTGCCAGCTCAAATCAGGGAAGTCGGAACACTGAAGCTTTCTTT
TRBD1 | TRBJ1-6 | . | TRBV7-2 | CASSLALTGNSPLHF | TGTGCCAGCAGCTTAGCATTGACAGGGAATTCACCCCTCCACTTT
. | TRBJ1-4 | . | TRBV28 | CASSLRQTANEKLFF | TGTGCCAGCAGTTTAAGACAGACAGCGAATGAAAAACTGTTTTTT
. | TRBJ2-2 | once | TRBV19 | CASSKYSGELFF | TGTGCCAGTAGTAAATACTCCGGGGAGCTGTTTTTT
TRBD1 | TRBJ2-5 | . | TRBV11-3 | CASSSTGTGVETQYF | TGTGCCAGCAGCTCCACCGGGACAGGGGTCGAGACCCAGTACTTC
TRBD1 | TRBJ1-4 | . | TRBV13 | CASSLKGAGEKLFF | TGTGCCAGCAGCTTAAAGGGGGCAGGGGAAAAACTGTTTTTT
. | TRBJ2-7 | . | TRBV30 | CAWSDPPGVGTYEQYF | TGTGCCTGGAGTGACCCCCCTGGGGTCGGGACCTACGAGCAGTACTTC
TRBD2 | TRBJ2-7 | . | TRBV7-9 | CASSPLSGRASYEQYF | TGTGCCAGCAGCCCCTTGAGCGGGAGGGCCTCCTACGAGCAGTACTTC
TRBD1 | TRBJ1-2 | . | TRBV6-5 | CASSRDRMGGYTF | TGTGCCAGCAGCCGGGACAGGATGGGGGGCTACACCTTC